This T cell receptor (beta chain) was identified in a study of cytomegalovirus exposure and HLA in healthy donors (dated by TCRdb to 2015 to 2018). In the study overall: An earlier analysis of around 600 of the donors reported more than 250 Gb of sequence data and 100 million to 140 million unique TCR beta sequences from some 180 million T cells. Across around 400 genotyped donors of the cohort, an average of about 240,000 unique TCR beta nucleotide sequences per donor were sequenced, and 15% to 20% of those sequences were non-productive. To decide whether each TCR beta V gene segment behaved as functional or pseudogenic, an earlier analysis of 587 of the donors relied on high-throughput TCR beta sequencing. All discovery cohort repertoires had been generated on a single sequencing platform. Donor age, sex, ethnicity and CMV serostatus were compiled together with the repertoire data. Along with the approximately 650-subject first cohort, a separate validation cohort of over a hundred different subjects was used. The study aimed to test whether cataloging public T cell receptors could reveal signatures of past pathogen exposure. To study patterns of TCR occurrence, a later analysis re-analyzed previously published TCR beta repertoires from 650 to 750 donors and added high-resolution HLA genotyping. The study profiled the T cell repertoires of fewer than 850 subjects by immunosequencing and related them to cytomegalovirus serostatus. The study combined high-throughput TCR immunosequencing, statistical association of individual TCRs with disease status, and machine learning to predict cytomegalovirus infection status. HLA typing included class I and class II loci at four-digit resolution. The genetic ancestry cluster associated with self-reported Caucasian donors included 70% to 85% of the roughly 360 genotyped donors. A later genetic analysis took genome-wide SNP genotypes for about three fifths of the roughly 700 donors and used that subset as a discovery cohort. In the later analysis, no new phenotypic data were used to find candidate immune exposures; instead, reliance was placed on TCR beta sequences and their occurrence across donors. Typing coverage differed by locus: A, B, C, DRB1 and DQB1 were typed in roughly 620-630 donors, DQA1 in 500 to 550, DPA1 in over 600, and DPB1 in 400 to 480. An early release covering around 630 HLA-typed donors comprised approximately 300 gigabases of sequencing data and about 90 million unique TCR sequences. Because of strong linkage in the cohort, roughly five DR-DQ haplotypes were treated as single units for association and clustering. The investigation overall reported the following: In this cohort, only TCR beta chains were sequenced, and detectable features were limited by the absence of alpha or paired-chain data. The study gave a list of under 200 TCR beta chains associated with cytomegalovirus. According to a later analysis, most CMV-associated TCR beta chains appeared to be HLA-restricted, and the HLA associations seemed to be driven largely by CMV exposure. The 87-base-pair reads could not distinguish some IMGT-functional V segments, including TRBV6-2 and TRBV6-3, so those segments were excluded. Correlated functional status among segregating V segments might reflect linkage disequilibrium, but an unknown experimental factor could not be ruled out. HLA typing was unavailable for some donors at each locus, so association tests used only the typed subset. Across donors, most TCR sequences were observed very rarely, whereas some public TCRs were present in many individuals. A later analysis associated 16,951 TCR beta sequences with specific HLA alleles at a false discovery rate of 0.05. Immune exposure information for the cohort was limited to CMV serostatus. Broadly in line with IMGT annotations, most TCR beta V segments showed up in productive rearrangements about 87% or about 30% of the time in an earlier analysis of a few hundred of the donors. The sequencing pipeline was judged likely to have produced a cluster of highly shared sequence variants as a technical artifact. A further reported finding was that TCR beta sequences accurately predicted the HLA-A and HLA-B alleles for most subjects in the first cohort. In a later analysis, several top co-occurrence clusters were reported to appear linked to parvovirus B19, influenza, CMV and Epstein-Barr virus. Three of the identified cytomegalovirus-associated TCR beta chains were confirmed in vitro to be specific for cytomegalovirus antigens. Assigning TCR associations to individual alleles was difficult when HLA alleles, especially DR and DQ, strongly co-occurred. Compared with equally common non-associated chains, HLA-associated TCR beta chains in a later analysis were more clonally expanded and had lower generation probabilities. The earlier analysis of 587 of the donors excluded roughly 17 rarely observed V segments, including chromosome 9 orphons, because counts were too low. The classifier was reported to diagnose cytomegalovirus status with high specificity and sensitivity in both the original and validation cohorts. In a later analysis, TCR association rates were found to vary across HLA loci, with the most associated TCRs seen for DRB1 alleles and the fewest for HLA-C alleles. A later genetic analysis associated a missense DCLRE1C variant with V-gene and J-gene trimming of TCR beta chains, and an independent cohort replicated the association. According to the authors, the approach could potentially be generalized to other disease states and immunological phenotypes. The presence/absence analyses assumed that sequencing depth was roughly uniform across donors, and that assumption may not be true. Compared with the approximately 670-donor mean, donors in an Asian-associated ancestry cluster had fewer N-insertions in productive TCRs, according to a later genetic analysis.

The cohort comprised fewer than 700 healthy bone marrow donors. At the time of sampling, every cohort member was nominally healthy, though immune exposures that went unrecorded were likely present. The donor tested CMV seropositive, placing the donor among the 250 to 350 seropositive members of the cohort. A peripheral blood sample was provided by each donor, and peripheral blood mononuclear cells were used for TCR beta sequencing. The Qiagen DNeasy Blood Extraction Kit was used to extract genomic DNA from the blood cell samples. Library prep was done by the immunoSEQ multiplex PCR assay. For the multiplex PCR, a mixture combining 60 forward primers for TCR Vbeta segments and 13 reverse primers for TCR Jbeta segments was used. The CDR3 region of rearranged TCR beta genes was amplified from genomic DNA by a multiplex PCR assay. On the Illumina HiSeq System, the amplified TCR beta libraries were sequenced as 87-base-pair reads. In the authors' own workflow: A later analysis tallied 75 million to 95 million unique TCR beta chains across the 700 or so repertoires, and some 12 million of those chains were shared by two or more donors. Raw reads were error-corrected and collapsed into unique sequences with a nearest-neighbor algorithm that merged closely related sequences to remove PCR and sequencing errors. V, D and J gene segments were assigned by aligning CDR3 sequences to IMGT reference sequences. For a sequence to be retained, at least a six-nucleotide match to both a V gene segment and a J gene segment was required. Rearrangements were classified as productive when the CDR3 lacked stop codons and remained in frame with V and J, and all other rearrangements were classified as non-productive. Following IMGT convention, CDR3 was defined as the stretch from the second conserved V-encoded cysteine to the conserved J-encoded phenylalanine. In an earlier analysis of more than 550 of the donors, sequences lacking an unambiguous match to a single V gene segment were excluded. An earlier analysis of 587 of the donors classified V segments as functional when productive rearrangements were above 56.7% and as segregating when the standard deviation between donors was above 5%. To diagnose cytomegalovirus status from the catalog of TCR beta chain sequences, a statistical classification framework was built. In a later analysis, TCR nucleotide sequences were compared against IMGT/GENE-DB human TR gene sequences so that V and J genes could be assigned. The TCRdist pipeline was used in a later analysis to assign CDR3 sequences and most-parsimonious VDJ recombination scenarios. A later analysis defined each TCR beta chain by its CDR3 amino acid sequence plus V-gene family, and excluded reads lacking a unique V-gene family. To address suspected cross-contamination and a sequencing artifact, a later analysis removed over 500 highly shared, low-generation-probability nucleotide sequences. In a later analysis, a clonal expansion index was calculated for each public chain from normalized within-repertoire ranks of inferred template counts. Generation probabilities in a later analysis came from a VDJ recombination model fitted to out-of-frame rearrangements, and those results were checked against IGoR. A later analysis scored TCR-TCR, TCR-HLA and TCR-CMV co-occurrence with hypergeometric tests, applying a repertoire-size bias correction to TCR pairs. A later analysis estimated false discovery rates by permuting HLA or CMV assignments 20 times. A later analysis grouped co-occurring TCRs with DBSCAN, adding TCRdist sequence similarity when clustering within HLA-allele-positive subsets. For co-occurrence clustering, repertoires with fewer than 30,000 or more than 120,000 public chains were excluded, along with roughly 5 repertoires with anomalous nucleotide sharing. This is the immuneACCESS table as TCRdb keeps it, with only in-frame sequences that have V and J called. A part of the clones is gone; compared with another copy, unresolved V genes explain less than half, and the rest is unexplained. V, J and clone size derive from that table, while D and trimming were established from the DNA sequence. Present in this sample are some 80,000 clones, 60% to 85% of which were seen just once. The ten largest clones take up around 6.4% of the sample.

Including the terminal cysteine and phenylalanine, the CDR3 comprises 15 residues. The kept DNA is CDR3 alone, 45 bases in frame from the first base. From the germline V gene, CDR1 is MGHRA and CDR2 is YSYEKL. V loses 2 bases of germline sequence and J loses 6 bases, and the interval between the two ends is 14 bases. This clone has a single count. This clone's antigen is unknown. No much larger clone exists at a distance of one base, and base qualities are not known. The sequencing sample was made of PBMCs. This chain joins TRBV4-1 to TRBJ2-1, with TRBD2 perhaps the D gene, on 6 matching bases. The sequence derives from a man aged 18 to 29 in good health and CMV-seropositive. The CDR3 corresponds to CASSQTVRGGNEQFF. The DNA sequence is TGCGCCAGCAGCCAAACGGTTAGGGGAGGCAATGAGCAGTTCTTC.